What follows are 25 T cell receptor beta chains derived from one specimen sequenced in a study of cytomegalovirus exposure and HLA in healthy donors. The PCR used 60 Vbeta and 13 Jbeta primers. The assay was immunoSEQ multiplex PCR, and TCRdb's table has in-frame clones only and misses some. The sample holds approximately 170,000 clones, approximately 78% seen once. Sequences were obtained from PBMCs. These receptor sequences come from a male donor in good health and CMV-seronegative.

The chain has TRBV5-4 and TRBJ2-3, with a tentative D call TRBD2 (6 bases). The CDR3 spans 16 residues. CDR1 SGHNT and CDR2 YYREEE come from the germline V gene (reference sequence). The V end lost 3 bases, the J end lost 2 bases, and 16 bases lay between the germline ends. The CDR3 loop reads CASSSRPLADTDTQYF. The CDR3 DNA is TGTGCCAGCAGCTCCAGGCCACTAGCCGACACAGATACGCAGTATTTT.

V usage is TRBV6-1 and J usage is TRBJ2-7, with D perhaps matching TRBD1 (5 bases). V lost 6 bases and J lost 2, with 17 bases in between. Germline lookup yields CDR1 MNHNS and CDR2 SASEGT. The CDR3 loop spans 15 amino acids. DNA for the CDR3: TGTGCCAGCAGGGTCGCGACAGATTTACCCTACGAGCAGTACTTC. Translation: CASRVATDLPYEQYF.

This chain uses TRBV6-1 with TRBJ1-1; no definite D call. Germline V CDR1 and CDR2: MNHNS, SASEGT. CDR3 length equals 14 residues. V was trimmed by 6 bases and J by 7 bases, leaving 18 bases between them. The CDR3 loop reads CASSGLREVGEAFF. CDR3 DNA sequence: TGTGCCAGCAGCGGGCTGAGGGAGGTGGGTGAAGCTTTCTTT.

V usage is TRBV9 and J usage is TRBJ1-3; possible D gene TRBD1, 6 bases. Trimming left V 4 bases short and J 0 bases short, with 14 bases between. This CDR3 region has 16 residues. The germline CDR1 and CDR2 sequences are SGDLS and YYNGEE. CDR3: CASSNPTGPSGNTIYF. The CDR3 coding sequence is TGTGCCAGCAGCAACCCGACAGGTCCCTCTGGAAACACCATATATTTT.

The chain combines TRBV5-1 with TRBJ1-5, with a tentative D call TRBD1 (5 bases). CDR1 is SGHRS and CDR2 is YFSETQ in the germline V gene. CDR3 size: 15 residues. V lost 1 base and J 8 bases, leaving 16 bases between the germline ends. The CDR3 DNA reads as TGCGCCAGCAGCTTGAGTTCCAGGGAGGGAGAGCCCCAGCATTTT. Translating it yields CASSLSSREGEPQHF.

The chain carries TRBV5-1 and TRBJ1-1, with TRBD1 matching 7 bases. Looked up from germline, CDR1 is SGHRS and CDR2 is YFSETQ. The CDR3 runs 16 residues. The trim removed 2 bases at V and 2 bases at J, leaving 9 bases unmatched. For the CDR3, the DNA is TGCGCCAGCAGCTTATCACAGGGGAAGATCAACACTGAAGCTTTCTTT. It yields the protein CASSLSQGKINTEAFF.

A few counts support this clone. This chain links TRBV4-3 with TRBJ1-1; D unclear. This CDR3 region has 12 residues. Germline V gene data show CDR1 as LGHNA and CDR2 as YSLEER. Trimming took off 0 bases at V and 9 bases at J, with 8 bases between the two ends. The CDR3 reads CASSQDRTQAFF. The CDR3 region has the DNA TGCGCCAGCAGCCAAGACAGGACTCAAGCTTTCTTT.

The chain carries TRBV20-1 and TRBJ1-2; D remains ambiguous. V lost 1 base, J lost 5 bases, and 5 bases lay in between. The CDR3 extends over 11 amino acids. The germline V gene has CDR1 DFQATT and CDR2 SNEGSKA (reference sequence). In nucleotides, the CDR3 is TGCAGTGCTAGAGTCGGGTATGGCTACACCTTC. It specifies CSARVGYGYTF.

The chain uses TRBV7-9 and TRBJ2-7; D remains unclear. The V and J ends lost 2 bases and 0 bases respectively, with 5 bases between them. Germline lookup yields CDR1 SEHNR and CDR2 FQNEAQ (reference sequence). The CDR3 covers 13 residues. The CDR3 nucleotides read TGTGCCAGCAGCTTACCCAACTCCTACGAGCAGTACTTC. Amino acid sequence: CASSLPNSYEQYF.

The V gene is TRBV4-1, the J gene TRBJ2-7, with TRBD1 identical over 9 bases. The CDR3 contains 14 residues. Trimming cost V 4 bases and J 6 bases; bases outside gene matches: 7. The germline CDR1 and CDR2 sequences are MGHRA and YSYEKL. The CDR3 sequence: CASSRGQGIGEQYF. As DNA, the CDR3 is TGCGCCAGCAGCCGGGGACAGGGAATTGGCGAGCAGTACTTC.

This chain connects TRBV19 to TRBJ2-3; 7 bases fit TRBD1. The CDR3 is made up of 16 amino acids. The germline CDR1 and CDR2 sequences are LNHDA and SQIVND (reference sequence). V was clipped by 0 bases and J by 4 bases; unmatched bases: 7. DNA for the CDR3: TGTGCCAGTAGTATAGAAAAGACAGGGTTCGCAGATACGCAGTATTTT. Encoded protein: CASSIEKTGFADTQYF.

The genes are TRBV7-6 and TRBJ2-5; 7 positions match TRBD1. With V trimmed by 3 bases and J by 0 bases, 7 bases remained unmatched. The length of the CDR3 is 16 residues. Germline-derived CDR1 and CDR2 are SGHVS and FNYEAQ. The CDR3 DNA sequence: TGTGCCAGCAGCTTTGGGGGACAGCCGTACCAAGAGACCCAGTACTTC. This encodes CASSFGGQPYQETQYF.

The chain joins TRBV7-2 to TRBJ2-1; 9 bases line up with TRBD2. The germline gives CDR1 SGHTA, CDR2 FQGNSA. CDR3 length: 13 residues. The V and J ends lost 6 bases and 7 bases, in that order; junction bases with no gene match: 4. In DNA form, the CDR3 reads TGTGCCAGCAGGATTAGCGGGAGTAATGAGCAGTTCTTC. The encoded protein is CASRISGSNEQFF.

The CDR3 nucleotides are TGTGCCAGCAGCCTGGACAGGGGGGGTCAGCCCCAGCATTTT. The encoded protein is CASSLDRGGQPQHF. This chain joins TRBV5-4 and TRBJ1-5, with 10 nucleotides matching TRBD1. This CDR3 is 14 amino acids long. In germline, CDR1 is SGHNT, CDR2 YYREEE (reference sequence). V lost 4 bases to trimming and J lost 6 bases; unmatched junction nucleotides: 4. The entire variable domain, with the rest obtained from reference TRBV5-4 and TRBJ1-5, is as follows: ETGVTQSPTHLIKTRGQQVTLRCSSQSGHNTVSWYQQALGQGPQFIFQYYREEENGRGNFPPRFSGLQFPNYSSELNVNALELDDSALYLCASSLDRGGQPQHFGDGTRLSIL.

The chain links TRBV7-9 to TRBJ1-2; a weak D match, TRBD1 (6 bases). V shed 2 bases and J shed 6 bases, with 16 bases lying between them. The CDR3 length is 15 residues. Germline-derived CDR1 and CDR2 are SEHNR and FQNEAQ (reference sequence). CDR3 protein: CASSLQVTGKDGYTF. The CDR3 DNA follows: TGTGCCAGCAGCTTACAGGTTACAGGGAAGGATGGCTACACCTTC.

CDR3 sequence: CASRTSGGSDTQYF. CDR3 sequence (DNA): TGTGCCAGCAGGACTAGCGGGGGGTCAGATACGCAGTATTTT. The gene calls are TRBV6-6 and TRBJ2-3, with 13 bases identical to TRBD2. This CDR3 has 14 residues. V gave up 6 bases and J gave up 4 bases; unmatched junction bases: 1. Germline lookup yields CDR1 MNHNY and CDR2 SVGAGI (reference sequence).

The chain links TRBV7-8 to TRBJ2-2; D might be TRBD2 (5 bases). V was shortened by 4 bases and J by 4 bases, with 16 bases between the two germline ends. CDR1 and CDR2 (germline): SGHVS, FQNEAQ. This CDR3 contains 16 residues. The CDR3 spells CASSWAGIGFTGELFF. DNA of the CDR3: TGTGCCAGCAGCTGGGCGGGTATAGGTTTCACCGGGGAGCTGTTTTTT.

This rearrangement joins TRBV30 to TRBJ1-2, with 11 bases matching TRBD1. Per the germline V gene, CDR1 is GTSNPN and CDR2 is SVGIG (reference sequence). The CDR3 contains 14 residues. With 3 bases clipped from V and 5 bases from J, the junction kept 5 bases outside the gene matches. This CDR3 is CAWSLGQGAYGYTF. In DNA, the CDR3 is TGTGCCTGGAGCCTAGGACAGGGGGCGTATGGCTACACCTTC.

This clone was counted once. J is TRBJ2-5 and V is TRBV30; 12 bases fit TRBD1. CDR1 is GTSNPN, CDR2 SVGIG, per germline (reference sequence). There are 16 residues in the CDR3. Trimming took 1 base from V and 9 from J; bases not matched to a gene: 12. The CDR3 DNA reads as TGTGCCTGGAGTGGGGGCGGGACAGGGGGCGTTTTGGCCCAGTACTTC. It is translated as CAWSGGGTGGVLAQYF.

The chain joins TRBV7-9 to TRBJ2-7; 9 bases are a match to TRBD1. CDR3 size: 14 residues. J gave up 3 bases and V 1 base, and 1 base lay outside the gene matches. Germline CDR1 SEHNR, CDR2 FQNEAQ (reference sequence). CDR3 sequence (DNA): TGTGCCAGCAGCTTAGGACAGGGGGGCTACGAGCAGTACTTC. It codes for CASSLGQGGYEQYF.

This clone has a single count. The chain couples TRBV25-1 to TRBJ2-5; a weak D match, TRBD2 (7 bases). Trimming stripped 2 bases from V and 5 bases from J, with 18 bases between. This CDR3 comprises 16 residues. The germline V gene encodes CDR1 MGHDK and CDR2 SYGVNS. CDR3 DNA sequence: TGTGCCAGCAGTGAACGGCTGGGGGGGGCTAGGGAGACCCAGTACTTC. This sequence encodes CASSERLGGARETQYF. Full variable domain (rest looked up from reference TRBV25-1 and TRBJ2-5): EADIYQTPRYLVIGTGKKITLECSQTMGHDKMYWYQQDPGMELHLIHYSYGVNSTEKGDLSSESTVSRIRTEHFPLTLESARPSHTSQYLCASSERLGGARETQYFGPGTRLLVL.

There are a few counts of this clone. The chain is built from TRBV6-5 and TRBJ1-5, with D possibly TRBD1 on 6 matching bases. Germline CDR1 and CDR2: MNHEY and SVGAGI. The CDR3 runs to 14 residues. Trimming removed 0 bases at V and 4 bases at J, with 7 bases between. The DNA for the CDR3 is TGTGCCAGCAGTTACTCGGGGGCAAATCAGCCCCAGCATTTT. As protein: CASSYSGANQPQHF.

The chain recombines TRBV18 with TRBJ1-6; a possible D gene is TRBD1 (5 bases). The CDR3 covers 15 residues. V lost 3 bases to trimming and J lost 5 bases, with 11 bases between them. Looked up from germline, CDR1 is KGHSH and CDR2 is LQKENI. The CDR3 region is CASSPSGGNNSPLHF. CDR3 sequence (DNA): TGTGCCAGCTCACCGTCGGGGGGAAATAATTCACCCCTCCACTTT. The whole variable domain, filled in from reference TRBV18 and TRBJ1-6, reads NAGVMQNPRHLVRRRGQEARLRCSPMKGHSHVYWYRQLPEEGLKFMVYLQKENIIDESGMPKERFSAEFPKEGPSILRIQQVVRGDSAAYFCASSPSGGNNSPLHFGNGTRLTVT.

This clone appeared once. V and J are TRBV9 and TRBJ2-7, with 10 nucleotides matching TRBD1. The V and J ends lost 2 bases and 3 bases, in that order; junction bases with no gene match: 2. This CDR3 has 14 residues. Germline loops: CDR1 SGDLS, CDR2 YYNGEE. The chain's CDR3 is CASSVGTGVYEQYF. The DNA of the CDR3 is TGTGCCAGCAGCGTTGGGACAGGGGTCTACGAGCAGTACTTC.

This sequence joins TRBV29-1 and TRBJ2-3; TRBD2 aligns across 9 bases. CDR1 and CDR2 from the germline V gene are SQVTM and ANQGSEA. The CDR3 runs to 13 residues. V gave up 4 bases and J gave up 5 bases; unmatched junction bases: 4. CDR3 in DNA: TGCAGCGTTGCGGCACTAGCGGGAGATACGCAGTATTTT. Its protein is CSVAALAGDTQYF.